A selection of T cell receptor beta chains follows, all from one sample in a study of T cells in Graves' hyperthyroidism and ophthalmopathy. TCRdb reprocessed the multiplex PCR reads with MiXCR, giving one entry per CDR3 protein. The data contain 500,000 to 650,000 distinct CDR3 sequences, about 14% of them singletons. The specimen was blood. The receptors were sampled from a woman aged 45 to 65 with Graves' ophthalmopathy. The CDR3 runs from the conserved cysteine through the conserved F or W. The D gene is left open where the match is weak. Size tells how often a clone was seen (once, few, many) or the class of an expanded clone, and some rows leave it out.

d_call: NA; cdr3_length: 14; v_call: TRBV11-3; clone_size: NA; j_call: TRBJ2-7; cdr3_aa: CASSLVWTAAEQYF; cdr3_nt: TGTGCCAGCAGCCTAGTTTGGACGGCGGCTGAGCAGTACTTC
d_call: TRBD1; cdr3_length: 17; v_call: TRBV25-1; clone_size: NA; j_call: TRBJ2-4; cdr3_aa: CASSSSSGQGGVRIQYF; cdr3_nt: TGTGCCAGCTCATCATCCTCGGGACAGGGAGGCGTCCGCATTCAGTACTTC
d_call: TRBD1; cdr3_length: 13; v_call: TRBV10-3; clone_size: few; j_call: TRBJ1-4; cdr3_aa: CAISEGQGKKLFF; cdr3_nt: TGTGCCATCAGTGAAGGACAGGGGAAAAAACTGTTTTTT
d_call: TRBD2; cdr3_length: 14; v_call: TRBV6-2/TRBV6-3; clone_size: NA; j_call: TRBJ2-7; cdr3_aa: CASCVGGRASEQYF; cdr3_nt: TGTGCCAGCTGCGTTGGCGGGAGGGCGAGTGAGCAGTACTTC
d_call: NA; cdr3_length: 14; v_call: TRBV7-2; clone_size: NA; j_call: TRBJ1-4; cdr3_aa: CASSSSRTNERLFF; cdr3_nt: TGTGCCAGCAGCAGCAGCAGGACTAATGAAAGACTGTTTTTT
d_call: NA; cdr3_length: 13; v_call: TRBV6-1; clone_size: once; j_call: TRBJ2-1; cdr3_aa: CASISGTVNEQFF; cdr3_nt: TGTGCCAGCATCTCGGGGACGGTCAATGAGCAGTTCTTC
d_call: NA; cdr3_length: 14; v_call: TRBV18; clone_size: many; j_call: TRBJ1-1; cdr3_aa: CASSPTVTDTEAFF; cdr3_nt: TGTGCCAGCTCACCGACAGTAACCGACACTGAAGCTTTCTTT
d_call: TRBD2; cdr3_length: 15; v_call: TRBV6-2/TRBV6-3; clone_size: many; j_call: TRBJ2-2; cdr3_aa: CASAGTSMNTGELFF; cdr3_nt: TGTGCCAGCGCGGGGACTAGCATGAACACCGGGGAGCTGTTTTTT
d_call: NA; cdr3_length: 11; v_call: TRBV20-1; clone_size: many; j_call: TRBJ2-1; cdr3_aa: CSARIRDEQFF; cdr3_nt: TGCAGTGCTAGGATTAGGGATGAGCAGTTCTTC
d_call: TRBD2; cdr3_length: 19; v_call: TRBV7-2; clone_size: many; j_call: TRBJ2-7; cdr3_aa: CASSLVGTSGIMVYGEQYF; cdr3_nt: TGTGCCAGCAGCTTAGTCGGGACTAGCGGGATTATGGTCTACGGCGAGCAGTACTTC
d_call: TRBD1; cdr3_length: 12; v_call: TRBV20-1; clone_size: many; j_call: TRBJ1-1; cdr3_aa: CGTGGEYTEAFF; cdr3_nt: TGCGGTACAGGGGGCGAGTACACTGAAGCTTTCTTT
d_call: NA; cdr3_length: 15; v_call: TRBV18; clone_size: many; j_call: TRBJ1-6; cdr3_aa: CASSQHRIYNSPLHF; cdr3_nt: TGTGCCAGCTCACAGCACCGTATCTATAATTCACCCCTCCACTTT
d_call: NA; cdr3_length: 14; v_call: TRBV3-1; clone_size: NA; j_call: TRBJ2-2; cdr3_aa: CASSPTVSTGELFF; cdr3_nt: TGTGCCAGCAGCCCGACAGTTTCCACCGGGGAGCTGTTTTTT
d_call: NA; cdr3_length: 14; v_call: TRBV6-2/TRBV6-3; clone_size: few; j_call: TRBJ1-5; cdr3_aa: CASTQDGSNQPQHF; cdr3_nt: TGTGCCAGCACTCAAGACGGTAGCAATCAGCCCCAGCATTTT
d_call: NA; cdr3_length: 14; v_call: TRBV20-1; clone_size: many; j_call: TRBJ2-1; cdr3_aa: CSAQEGGLDNEQFF; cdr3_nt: TGCAGTGCTCAAGAAGGAGGGCTGGACAATGAGCAGTTCTTC
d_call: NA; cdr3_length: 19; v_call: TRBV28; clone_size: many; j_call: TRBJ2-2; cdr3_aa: CASSLSFSTGTSNTGELFF; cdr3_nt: TGTGCCAGCAGTTTATCCTTCTCGACCGGGACATCGAACACCGGGGAGCTGTTTTTT
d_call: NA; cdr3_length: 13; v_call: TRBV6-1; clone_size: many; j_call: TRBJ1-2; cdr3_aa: CASSNPQGFGYTF; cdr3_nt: TGTGCCAGCAGTAACCCACAGGGATTCGGCTACACCTTC
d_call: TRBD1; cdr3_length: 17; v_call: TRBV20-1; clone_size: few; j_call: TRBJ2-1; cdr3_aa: CSATPQETGYSYNEQFF; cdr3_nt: TGCAGTGCTACACCGCAAGAGACAGGGTACTCCTACAATGAGCAGTTCTTC
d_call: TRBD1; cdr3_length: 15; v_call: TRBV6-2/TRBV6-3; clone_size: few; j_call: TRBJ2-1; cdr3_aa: CASTPGQGYYNEQFF; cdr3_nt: TGTGCCAGCACTCCCGGACAGGGGTACTACAATGAGCAGTTCTTC
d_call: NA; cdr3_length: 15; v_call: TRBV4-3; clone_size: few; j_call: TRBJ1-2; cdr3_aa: CASSPGQLPNYGYTF; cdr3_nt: TGCGCCAGCAGCCCTGGACAGTTGCCTAACTATGGCTACACCTTC
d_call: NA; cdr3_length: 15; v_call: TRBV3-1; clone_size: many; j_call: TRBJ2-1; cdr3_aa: CASSQDRRERDEQFF; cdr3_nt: TGTGCCAGCAGCCAAGATCGGAGGGAGAGAGATGAGCAGTTCTTC
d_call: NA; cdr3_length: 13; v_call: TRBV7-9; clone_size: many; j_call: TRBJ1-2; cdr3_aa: CASSSLEARGYTF; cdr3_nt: TGTGCCAGCAGCTCCCTGGAGGCGAGGGGCTACACCTTC
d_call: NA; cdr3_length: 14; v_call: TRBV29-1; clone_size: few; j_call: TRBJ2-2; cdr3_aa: CSVVGPFATGELFF; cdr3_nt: TGCAGCGTAGTTGGACCCTTCGCCACCGGGGAGCTGTTTTTT
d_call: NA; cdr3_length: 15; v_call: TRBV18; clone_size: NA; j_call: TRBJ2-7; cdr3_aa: CASSPRGRPVHEQYF; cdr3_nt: TGTGCCAGCTCACCCAGGGGACGTCCAGTCCACGAGCAGTACTTC
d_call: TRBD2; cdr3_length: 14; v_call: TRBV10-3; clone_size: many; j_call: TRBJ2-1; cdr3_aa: CAISAGTSIDEQFF; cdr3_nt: TGTGCCATCAGTGCCGGGACTAGCATCGATGAGCAGTTCTTC
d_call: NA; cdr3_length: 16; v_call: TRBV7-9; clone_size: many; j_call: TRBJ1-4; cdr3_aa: CASSLSGAATNEKLFF; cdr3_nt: TGTGCCAGCAGCTTATCAGGGGCGGCAACTAATGAAAAACTGTTTTTT
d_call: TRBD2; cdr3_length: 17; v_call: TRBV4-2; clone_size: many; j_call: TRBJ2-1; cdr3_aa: CASSPLWGRAAYNEQFF; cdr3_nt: TGTGCCAGCAGCCCCCTATGGGGGAGGGCAGCCTACAATGAGCAGTTCTTC
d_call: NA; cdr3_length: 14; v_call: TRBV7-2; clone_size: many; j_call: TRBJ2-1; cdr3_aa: CASSLVGSGNEQFF; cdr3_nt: TGTGCCAGCAGCTTAGTTGGTAGCGGCAATGAGCAGTTCTTC
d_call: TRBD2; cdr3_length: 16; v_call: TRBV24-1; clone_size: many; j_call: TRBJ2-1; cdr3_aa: CATSDRTSERYNEQFF; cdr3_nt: TGTGCCACCAGTGACCGAACTAGCGAGAGATACAATGAGCAGTTCTTC
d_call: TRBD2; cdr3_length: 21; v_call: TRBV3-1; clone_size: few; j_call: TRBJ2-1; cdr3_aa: CASRPSPGLAGGWSSYNEQFF; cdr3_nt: TGTGCCAGCAGACCGAGCCCCGGACTAGCGGGAGGCTGGAGCTCCTACAATGAGCAGTTCTTC
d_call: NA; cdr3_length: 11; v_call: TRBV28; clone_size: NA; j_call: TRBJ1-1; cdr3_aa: CASSLLAEAFF; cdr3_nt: TGTGCCAGCAGTTTACTCGCGGAAGCTTTCTTT
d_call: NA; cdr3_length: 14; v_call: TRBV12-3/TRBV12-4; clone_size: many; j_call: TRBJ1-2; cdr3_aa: CASSSRQLHYGYTF; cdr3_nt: TGTGCCAGCAGTTCTCGACAGCTCCACTATGGCTACACCTTC
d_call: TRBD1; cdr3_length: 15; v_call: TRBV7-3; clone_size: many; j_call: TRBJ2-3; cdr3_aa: CASSSGTGIGDTQYF; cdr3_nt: TGTGCCAGCAGCTCTGGGACAGGGATAGGAGATACGCAGTATTTT
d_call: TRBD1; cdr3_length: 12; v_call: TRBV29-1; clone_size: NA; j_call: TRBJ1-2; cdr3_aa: CSVRQGGDGYTF; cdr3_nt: TGCAGCGTGCGGCAGGGGGGAGATGGCTACACCTTC
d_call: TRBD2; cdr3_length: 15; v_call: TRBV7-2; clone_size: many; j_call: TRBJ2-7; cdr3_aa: CASSPAGVGVYEQYF; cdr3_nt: TGTGCCAGCAGCCCTGCGGGGGTCGGAGTGTACGAGCAGTACTTC
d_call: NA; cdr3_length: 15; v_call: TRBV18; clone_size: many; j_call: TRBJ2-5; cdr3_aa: CASSRGRTLGETQYF; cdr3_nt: TGTGCCAGCTCCAGAGGTCGGACTTTAGGGGAGACCCAGTACTTC
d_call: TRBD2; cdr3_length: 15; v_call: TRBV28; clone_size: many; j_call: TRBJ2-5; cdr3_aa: CASSPSQAGAETQYF; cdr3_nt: TGTGCCAGCAGTCCATCCCAAGCGGGAGCAGAGACCCAGTACTTC
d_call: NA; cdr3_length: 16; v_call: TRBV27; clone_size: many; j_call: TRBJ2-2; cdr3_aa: CASRRYLQGDTGELFF; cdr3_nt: TGTGCCAGCAGACGATACCTCCAGGGAGACACCGGGGAGCTGTTTTTT
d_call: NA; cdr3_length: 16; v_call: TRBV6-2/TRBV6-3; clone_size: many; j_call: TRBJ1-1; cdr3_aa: CASSYGLGPAYTEAFF; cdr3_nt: TGTGCCAGCAGTTACGGCCTGGGTCCCGCGTACACTGAAGCTTTCTTT
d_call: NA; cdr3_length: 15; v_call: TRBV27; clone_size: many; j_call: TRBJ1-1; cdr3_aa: CASSLALKGNTEAFF; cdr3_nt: TGTGCCAGCAGCCTAGCCCTGAAGGGGAACACTGAAGCTTTCTTT
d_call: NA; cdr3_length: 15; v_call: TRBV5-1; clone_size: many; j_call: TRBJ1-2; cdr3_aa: CASSPMRATNYGYTF; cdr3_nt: TGCGCCAGCAGCCCTATGAGGGCTACTAACTATGGCTACACCTTC
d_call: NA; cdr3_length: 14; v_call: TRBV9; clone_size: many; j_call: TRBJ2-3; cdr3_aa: CASSASGDPDTQYF; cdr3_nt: TGTGCCAGCAGCGCGTCCGGGGATCCAGATACGCAGTATTTT
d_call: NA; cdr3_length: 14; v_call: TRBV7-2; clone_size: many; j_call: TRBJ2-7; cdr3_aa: CASSSRDGPYEQYF; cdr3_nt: TGTGCCAGCAGCTCCCGGGACGGACCCTACGAGCAGTACTTC